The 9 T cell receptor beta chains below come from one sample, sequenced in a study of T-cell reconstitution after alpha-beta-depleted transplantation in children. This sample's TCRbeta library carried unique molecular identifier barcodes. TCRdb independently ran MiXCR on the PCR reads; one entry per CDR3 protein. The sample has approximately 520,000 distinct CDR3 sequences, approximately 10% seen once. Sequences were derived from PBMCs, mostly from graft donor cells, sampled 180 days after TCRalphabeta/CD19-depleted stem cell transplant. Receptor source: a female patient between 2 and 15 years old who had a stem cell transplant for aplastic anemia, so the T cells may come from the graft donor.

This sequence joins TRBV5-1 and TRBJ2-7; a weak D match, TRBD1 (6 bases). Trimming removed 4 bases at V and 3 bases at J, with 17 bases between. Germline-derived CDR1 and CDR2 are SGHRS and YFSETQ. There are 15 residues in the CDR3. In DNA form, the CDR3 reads TGCGCCAGCAGCGTCGGGATACAGGGAGTCTACGAGCAGTACTTC. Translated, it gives CASSVGIQGVYEQYF.

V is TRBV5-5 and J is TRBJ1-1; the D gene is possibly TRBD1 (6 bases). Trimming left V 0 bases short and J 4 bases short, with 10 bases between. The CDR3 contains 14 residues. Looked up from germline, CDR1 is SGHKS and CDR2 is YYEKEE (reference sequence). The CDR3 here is CASSLAGTSTEAFF. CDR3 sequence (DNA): TGTGCCAGCAGCTTGGCCGGGACATCCACTGAAGCTTTCTTT.

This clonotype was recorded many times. The CDR3 nucleotides are TGCGCCAGCAGCCAAGATACGGCGCGCTACAATGAGCAGTTCTTC. Translating it yields CASSQDTARYNEQFF. V and J are TRBV4-3 and TRBJ2-1; D not resolved. Germline V lookup: CDR1 LGHNA, CDR2 YSLEER. This CDR3 is 15 amino acids long. Trimming pared 0 bases from V and 3 bases from J, leaving 9 bases between.

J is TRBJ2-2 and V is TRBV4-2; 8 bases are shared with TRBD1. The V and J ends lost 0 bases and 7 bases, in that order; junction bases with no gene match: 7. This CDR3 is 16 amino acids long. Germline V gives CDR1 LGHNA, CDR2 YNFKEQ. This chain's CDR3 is CASSQDRDRGIGELFF. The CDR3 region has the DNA TGTGCCAGCAGCCAAGATCGCGACAGGGGCATCGGGGAGCTGTTTTTT.

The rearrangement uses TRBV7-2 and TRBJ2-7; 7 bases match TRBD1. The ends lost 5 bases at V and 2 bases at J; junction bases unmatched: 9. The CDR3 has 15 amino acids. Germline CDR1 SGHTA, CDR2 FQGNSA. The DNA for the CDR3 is TGTGCCAGCAGCAATATGGGGCAGGGGGCCTACGAGCAGTACTTC. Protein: CASSNMGQGAYEQYF.

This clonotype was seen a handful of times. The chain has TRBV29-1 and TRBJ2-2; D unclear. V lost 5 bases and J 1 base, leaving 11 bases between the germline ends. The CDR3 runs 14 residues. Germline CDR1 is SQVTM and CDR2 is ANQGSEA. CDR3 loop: CSVRGVQNTGELFF. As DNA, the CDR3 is TGCAGCGTTAGAGGAGTTCAGAACACCGGGGAGCTGTTTTTT.

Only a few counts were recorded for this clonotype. The CDR3 DNA is TGTGCCAGCAGTTACTCGTGGGTTAGCCTCAATGAGCAGTTCTTC. Residues: CASSYSWVSLNEQFF. This rearrangement joins TRBV6-2 or TRBV6-3 to TRBJ2-1; no firm D call. Trimming removed 0 bases at V and 6 bases at J, with 12 bases between. The CDR3 totals 15 residues. Germline V gene sequence: CDR1 MNHEY, CDR2 SVGEGT.

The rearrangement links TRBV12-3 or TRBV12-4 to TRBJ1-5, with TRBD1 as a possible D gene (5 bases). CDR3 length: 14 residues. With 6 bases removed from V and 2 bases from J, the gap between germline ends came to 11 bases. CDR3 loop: CASRGRGRNQPQHF. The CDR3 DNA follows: TGTGCCAGCAGGGGACGTGGACGCAATCAGCCCCAGCATTTT.

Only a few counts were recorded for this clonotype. The CDR3 region is CSARVPSGRITDTQYF. CDR3 bases: TGCAGTGCTAGAGTACCTAGCGGGAGGATCACAGATACGCAGTATTTT. The chain uses TRBV20-1 and TRBJ2-3; 11 nucleotides match TRBD2. The trim removed 1 base at V and 2 bases at J, leaving 5 bases unmatched. Germline lookup yields CDR1 DFQATT and CDR2 SNEGSKA (reference sequence). This CDR3 contains 16 residues.